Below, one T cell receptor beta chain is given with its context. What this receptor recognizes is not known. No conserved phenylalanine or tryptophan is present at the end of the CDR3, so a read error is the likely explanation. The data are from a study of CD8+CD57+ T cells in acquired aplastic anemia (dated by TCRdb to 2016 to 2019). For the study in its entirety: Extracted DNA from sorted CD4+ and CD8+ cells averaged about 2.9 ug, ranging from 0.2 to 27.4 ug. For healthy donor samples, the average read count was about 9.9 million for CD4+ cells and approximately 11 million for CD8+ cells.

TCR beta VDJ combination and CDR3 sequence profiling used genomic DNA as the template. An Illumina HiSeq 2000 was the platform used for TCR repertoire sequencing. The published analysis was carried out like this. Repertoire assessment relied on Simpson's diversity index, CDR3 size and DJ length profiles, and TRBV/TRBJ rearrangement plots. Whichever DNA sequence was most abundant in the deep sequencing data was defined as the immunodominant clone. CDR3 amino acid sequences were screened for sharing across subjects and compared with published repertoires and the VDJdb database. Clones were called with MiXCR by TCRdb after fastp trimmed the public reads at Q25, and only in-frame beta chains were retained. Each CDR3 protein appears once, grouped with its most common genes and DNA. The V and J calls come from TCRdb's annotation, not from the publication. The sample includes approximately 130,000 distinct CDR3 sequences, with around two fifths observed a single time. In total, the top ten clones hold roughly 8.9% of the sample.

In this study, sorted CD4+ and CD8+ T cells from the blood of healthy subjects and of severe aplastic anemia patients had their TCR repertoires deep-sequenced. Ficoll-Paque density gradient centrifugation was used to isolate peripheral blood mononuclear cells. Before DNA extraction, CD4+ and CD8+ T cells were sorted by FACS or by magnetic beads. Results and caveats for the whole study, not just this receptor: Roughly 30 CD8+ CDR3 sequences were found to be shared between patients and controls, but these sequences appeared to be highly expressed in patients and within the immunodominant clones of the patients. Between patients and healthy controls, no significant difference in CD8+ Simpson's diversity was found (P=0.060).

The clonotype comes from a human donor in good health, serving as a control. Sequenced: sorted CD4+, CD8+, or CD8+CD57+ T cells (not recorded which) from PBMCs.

Read as DNA, the sequence is TGTGCCAGCAGTAAAATGGCGGGACCCTACGAGCAGTACCTC. Its protein reads: CASSKMAGPYEQYL. This sequence uses TRBV2 and TRBJ2-7, with TRBD2 tentatively as D gene (6 bases match). Both ends counted, the CDR3 spans 14 residues. The read is trimmed to its CDR3 DNA, 42 bases read in frame from base 1. The V and J ends are trimmed by 5 bases and 2 bases, leaving 13 bases between them. The germline V gene gives CDR1 as SNHLY and CDR2 as FYNNEI.